Listed here is a single T cell receptor beta chain. Original methodology: The authors estimated nucleated cell counts from reference gene primer amplification. Clones were read by immunoSEQ multiplex PCR, and TCRdb kept only the in-frame ones, dropping some. The DNA gave D and trimming, while V, J and clone size come from that table. There are 80,000 to 100,000 clones in the sample; around 81% occur only once, and nearly 9% lies in the top ten. The data are from a study of blood T cell repertoires in COVID-19. For the study at large: T cells, B-cell-depleted T cells, or PBMCs supplied cDNA or gDNA.

The length of the CDR3 is 15 residues. Germline V lookup: CDR1 SGHTA, CDR2 FQGNSA. V lost 0 bases and J lost 7, with 15 bases in between. The TCR comes from a man aged 50 or older who had recovered from COVID-19. The chain links TRBV7-2 to TRBJ1-1; the D is unclear. The sample taken for sequencing was peripheral blood. CDR3 region: CASSLAVLQAGEAFF. CDR3 nucleotide sequence: TGTGCCAGCAGCTTAGCTGTACTTCAGGCAGGTGAAGCTTTCTTT.